The T cell receptor (beta chain) under discussion was sequenced for a study of response to subunit inactivated influenza vaccine. Study results and caveats: T cells newly recruited by each seasonal influenza vaccination are few, the authors suggested.

With respect to this clonotype: Its antigen is not identified.

TCRdb itself ran the RT-PCR reads through MiXCR, one entry per CDR3 protein. The data hold approximately 730,000 distinct CDR3 sequences, with approximately 15% observed a single time. This sequence originates from a man aged 45-65 years who received an inactivated influenza vaccine. Sequencing used PBMCs from blood, obtained approximately 15 days before vaccination.

Written as DNA, the CDR3 is TGTGCCAGCAGCCAAGTCTCTTGGGGCGCTGGGGCCAACGTCCTGACTTTC. It translates to CASSQVSWGAGANVLTF. The V call is TRBV14, the J call TRBJ2-6; D is perhaps TRBD1 (5 bases). The CDR3 consists of 17 residues. Trimming left V 1 base short and J 2 bases short, with 12 bases between. Germline V lookup: CDR1 SGHDN, CDR2 FVKESK.